Listed below are T cell receptor beta chains from one sample, sequenced in a study of CD8 T cells in Susac syndrome. TCRdb ran MiXCR on the immunoSEQ multiplex PCR reads and lists one entry per CDR3 protein. The repertoire holds roughly 150,000 distinct CDR3 sequences, with nearly 97% as singletons. Source material: CD8+ T cells from PBMCs. These receptors were obtained from a human donor with multiple sclerosis. The CDR3 runs from the conserved cysteine through the conserved F or W. Each record gives: J gene, D gene, clone size, V gene, CDR3 length, CDR3 DNA, CDR3 protein. D genes are given only for firm matches. Some rows mark clone size as missing; the rest say once, few, many or name a class of expanded clone.

j_gene: TRBJ1-3
d_gene: .
abundance: .
v_gene: TRBV9
len: 15
CDR3nt: TGTGCCAGCAGCGTTGAGGGACTGGCTGGAAACACCATATATTTT
CDR3aa: CASSVEGLAGNTIYF

j_gene: TRBJ2-3
d_gene: .
abundance: .
v_gene: TRBV2
len: 16
CDR3nt: TGTGCCAGCAGTGAAGCCGGTAGTAAGGGATCAGATACGCAGTATTTT
CDR3aa: CASSEAGSKGSDTQYF

j_gene: TRBJ2-7
d_gene: TRBD2
abundance: .
v_gene: TRBV7-6
len: 16
CDR3nt: TGTGCCAGCAGCTTTGGACTAGCGGGGAGCAACTACGAGCAGTACTTC
CDR3aa: CASSFGLAGSNYEQYF

j_gene: TRBJ1-2
d_gene: .
abundance: .
v_gene: TRBV7-9
len: 11
CDR3nt: TGTGCCAGCAGCTCTCCCAATGGCTACACCTTC
CDR3aa: CASSSPNGYTF

j_gene: TRBJ2-7
d_gene: .
abundance: .
v_gene: TRBV29-1
len: 13
CDR3nt: TGCAGCGTTGAGGCAGCAGAATCCTACGAGCAGTACTTC
CDR3aa: CSVEAAESYEQYF

j_gene: TRBJ1-2
d_gene: .
abundance: .
v_gene: TRBV20-1
len: 14
CDR3nt: TGCAGTGCTAGAGCCCCAGAGGTGAACTATGGCTACACCTTC
CDR3aa: CSARAPEVNYGYTF

j_gene: TRBJ2-3
d_gene: .
abundance: .
v_gene: TRBV4-1
len: 16
CDR3nt: TGCGCCAGCAGCCAAGAGGCAGGGCTAAGCACAGATACGCAGTATTTT
CDR3aa: CASSQEAGLSTDTQYF

j_gene: TRBJ1-2
d_gene: TRBD1
abundance: .
v_gene: TRBV2
len: 14
CDR3nt: TGTGCCAGCAGCTTGGACAGGGGCTTCTATGGCTACACCTTC
CDR3aa: CASSLDRGFYGYTF

j_gene: TRBJ1-1
d_gene: .
abundance: .
v_gene: TRBV15
len: 17
CDR3nt: TGTGCCACCATCTCGGGGAGGGGGTTTGACATGAACACTGAAGCTTTCTTT
CDR3aa: CATISGRGFDMNTEAFF

j_gene: TRBJ1-1
d_gene: .
abundance: .
v_gene: TRBV15
len: 17
CDR3nt: TGTGCCACCAGCAGAGATCTGTATCAGGGAGGTAACACTGAAGCTTTCTTT
CDR3aa: CATSRDLYQGGNTEAFF

j_gene: TRBJ1-5
d_gene: TRBD1
abundance: .
v_gene: TRBV27
len: 14
CDR3nt: TGTGCCAGCAAGGCCGGACAGGATAATCAGCCCCAGCATTTT
CDR3aa: CASKAGQDNQPQHF

j_gene: TRBJ2-7
d_gene: TRBD1
abundance: .
v_gene: TRBV3-1
len: 17
CDR3nt: TGTGCCAGCAGCCAAGAGGGCCCCCGGGACAGGGCCTACGAGCAGTACTTC
CDR3aa: CASSQEGPRDRAYEQYF

j_gene: TRBJ1-6
d_gene: TRBD1
abundance: .
v_gene: TRBV2
len: 18
CDR3nt: TGTGCCAGCAGTTACCCCGGGACAGCGAGCTCCTATAATTCACCCCTCCACTTT
CDR3aa: CASSYPGTASSYNSPLHF

j_gene: TRBJ2-3
d_gene: .
abundance: .
v_gene: TRBV2
len: 16
CDR3nt: TGTGCCAGCAGTGAAGCCGGGGGCGGAGGGACAGATACGCAGTATTTT
CDR3aa: CASSEAGGGGTDTQYF

j_gene: TRBJ2-1
d_gene: .
abundance: once
v_gene: TRBV20-1
len: 12
CDR3nt: TGCAGTGCTAGAGATCTGGCGGGTGAGCAGTTCTTC
CDR3aa: CSARDLAGEQFF

j_gene: TRBJ2-7
d_gene: .
abundance: .
v_gene: TRBV7-3
len: 14
CDR3nt: TGTGCCAGCAGCTTAATGGCAGGGTCCAACGAGCAGTACTTC
CDR3aa: CASSLMAGSNEQYF

j_gene: TRBJ2-3
d_gene: .
abundance: .
v_gene: TRBV20-1
len: 15
CDR3nt: TGCAGTGCAGAGCAGCTAGATCTGAGCACAGATACGCAGTATTTT
CDR3aa: CSAEQLDLSTDTQYF

j_gene: TRBJ1-2
d_gene: .
abundance: .
v_gene: TRBV12-3/TRBV12-4
len: 13
CDR3nt: TGTGCCAGCAGTTTATCAGGGTTCTATGGCTACACCTTC
CDR3aa: CASSLSGFYGYTF

j_gene: TRBJ2-3
d_gene: .
abundance: .
v_gene: TRBV7-9
len: 16
CDR3nt: TGTGCCAGCAGCGTCGACCAGGGACCATTCACAGATACGCAGTATTTT
CDR3aa: CASSVDQGPFTDTQYF

j_gene: TRBJ1-1
d_gene: .
abundance: .
v_gene: TRBV20-1
len: 14
CDR3nt: TGCAGTGCTAGAGATAGGGACCAGAACACTGAAGCTTTCTTT
CDR3aa: CSARDRDQNTEAFF

j_gene: TRBJ2-2
d_gene: .
abundance: .
v_gene: TRBV2
len: 14
CDR3nt: TGTGCCAGCAGTGCGGTCATTAACACCGGGGAGCTGTTTTTT
CDR3aa: CASSAVINTGELFF

j_gene: TRBJ2-5
d_gene: .
abundance: .
v_gene: TRBV3-1
len: 15
CDR3nt: TGTGCCAGCAGCCAAGCGGGGGGCACGCAAGAGACCCAGTACTTC
CDR3aa: CASSQAGGTQETQYF

j_gene: TRBJ2-1
d_gene: .
abundance: .
v_gene: TRBV30
len: 12
CDR3nt: TGTGCCTGGAGTGTATCTGGTTATGAGCAGTTCTTC
CDR3aa: CAWSVSGYEQFF

j_gene: TRBJ2-7
d_gene: TRBD2
abundance: .
v_gene: TRBV20-1
len: 13
CDR3nt: TGCAGTGCATGGGGCGGGGGCTCCTACGAGCAGTACTTC
CDR3aa: CSAWGGGSYEQYF

j_gene: TRBJ1-5
d_gene: .
abundance: .
v_gene: TRBV4-2
len: 14
CDR3nt: TGTGCCAGCAGCCAGGAGGACGGCAATCAGCCCCAGCATTTT
CDR3aa: CASSQEDGNQPQHF